Each of the 24 T cell receptor beta chains below was sequenced from the same sample in a study of blood T cells in healthy people across ages. It was with a sample-barcoded 5' primer and a J-beta primer mix that a second PCR of roughly 7 to 12 cycles was run. TCRdb re-analysed the 5' RACE reads in MiXCR, keeping a single row per CDR3 protein. The repertoire has approximately 2,000,000 distinct CDR3 sequences, 39% of them found once; the top ten carry roughly 24%. Sequencing was carried out using blood. These receptors were obtained from a human donor in good health.

This clonotype has only a few counts. The V gene is TRBV6-5, the J gene TRBJ2-3; the match to TRBD2 covers 10 bases. This CDR3 spans 16 amino acids. V shed 6 bases, J shed 1 base, and the junction held 7 bases outside the gene matches. Per the germline V gene, CDR1 is MNHEY and CDR2 is SVGAGI. CDR3 sequence: CASRDYLAGGTDTQYF. Written as DNA, the CDR3 is TGTGCCAGCAGGGACTACCTAGCGGGGGGCACAGATACGCAGTATTTT.

The genes are TRBV28 and TRBJ2-4, with 9 bases aligning to TRBD2. The end of the DNA aligns better with TRBJ2-7, so the J call may be wrong. Germline V gives CDR1 MDHEN, CDR2 SYDVKM. The CDR3 has 15 residues. The CDR3: CASSSEGAGGYEQYF. The CDR3 region has the DNA TGTGCCAGCAGTTCGGAGGGAGCGGGGGGTTACGAGCAGTACTTC.

This clonotype was detected a few times. The chain is built from TRBV28 and TRBJ1-4; TRBD1 matches at 10 bases. The CDR3 runs to 15 residues. V was clipped by 6 bases and J by 14 bases; unmatched bases: 15. The germline gives CDR1 MDHEN, CDR2 SYDVKM. CDR3 in amino acids: CASRPPPGQGRDLFF. CDR3 in DNA: TGTGCCAGCAGACCTCCACCGGGACAGGGGAGGGATCTGTTTTTT.

V and J are TRBV10-3 and TRBJ2-3; 9 nucleotides agree with TRBD1. The length of the CDR3 is 15 residues. Germline V CDR1 and CDR2: ENHRY, SYGVKD. V lost 6 bases, J lost 3 bases, and 7 bases stayed unmatched. The DNA for the CDR3 is TGTGCCATCAGGGGAGGACAGGGGCTAACAGATACGCAGTATTTT. Translation gives CAIRGGQGLTDTQYF.

This clonotype was seen more than once but under ten times. The chain is built from TRBV7-8 and TRBJ2-5; no clear D gene. This CDR3 has 18 residues. Germline-derived CDR1 and CDR2 are SGHVS and FQNEAQ. Trimming stripped 4 bases from V and 2 bases from J, with 23 bases between. DNA for the CDR3: TGTGCCAGCAGCTCGGGCATTTTATCGTCGCCCATACAAGAGACCCAGTACTTC. Its protein product is CASSSGILSSPIQETQYF.

The chain employs TRBV12-3 or TRBV12-4 and TRBJ1-4; D might be TRBD1 (6 bases). There are 12 residues in the CDR3. V lost 5 bases, J lost 9 bases, and 10 bases lay in between. The CDR3 sequence is CASSEDSQKLFF. CDR3 nucleotide sequence: TGTGCCAGCAGTGAGGACAGCCAAAAACTGTTTTTT.

The chain links TRBV6-5 to TRBJ2-7; D remains unclear. The end of the DNA aligns better with TRBJ2-5, so the J call may be wrong. CDR1 is MNHEY, CDR2 SVGAGI, per germline. The CDR3 totals 13 residues. CDR3 sequence reads: CASRNDRGETQYF. CDR3 sequence (DNA): TGTGCCAGCAGAAACGATCGAGGAGAGACCCAGTACTTC.

This clonotype was counted at least ten times. It is unclear where the CDR3 begins or ends on the DNA, so no DNA is shown, and the CDR3 is as TCRdb lists it. The chain couples TRBV4-3 to TRBJ2-3; the table assigns TRBD1, which was not confirmed against the DNA. The CDR3 is made up of 17 amino acids, end residues included. Germline lookup yields CDR1 LGHNA and CDR2 YSLEER. The CDR3 is CASSQFGAGGGTDTQYF.

A word on this clonotype: A junction end diverges from the germline sequence, so it may reflect a read error. V and J are TRBV29-1 and TRBJ2-7; maybe TRBD2 (6 bases). The DNA end favors TRBJ2-5, so the J call may be wrong. The CDR3 consists of 13 residues. The germline V gene has CDR1 SQVTM and CDR2 ANQGSEA. The CDR3 is CRVEENRGETQYF. The DNA for the CDR3 is TGCCGCGTTGAAGAAAATCGGGGGGAGACCCAGTACTTC.

The genes are TRBV18 and TRBJ2-1, with 10 bases fitting TRBD1. The CDR3 has 15 residues. CDR1 and CDR2 from the germline V gene are KGHSH and LQKENI. V shed 7 bases, J shed 7 bases, and the junction held 10 bases outside the gene matches. The CDR3 loop reads CASCTGQGLGNEQFF. CDR3 DNA sequence: TGTGCCAGCTGCACGGGACAGGGGTTAGGTAATGAGCAGTTCTTC.

This chain joins TRBV7-9 and TRBJ2-5, with D possibly TRBD2 on 5 matching bases. The germline V and J ends were trimmed by 6 bases and 4 bases, with 18 bases remaining between them. CDR3 length: 15 amino acids. Germline V lookup: CDR1 SEHNR, CDR2 FQNEAQ (reference sequence). The CDR3 DNA reads TGTGCCAGCAGATCTAGCCCCCAGTCACGAGAGACCCAGTACTTC. As protein: CASRSSPQSRETQYF.

The V call is TRBV7-2, the J call TRBJ2-5; D is perhaps TRBD1 or TRBD2 (5 bases each). The J call may be mistaken, given a closer DNA end match to TRBJ2-1. This CDR3 spans 13 amino acids. Germline lookup yields CDR1 SGHTA and CDR2 FQGNSA. In DNA form, the CDR3 reads TGTGCCAGTGATCAGGGCGGGCAAGAGACCCAGTTCTTC. Amino acid sequence: CASDQGGQETQFF.

CDR3 nucleotide sequence: TGTGCCAGCAGCGCAGGACAGTCCAGCTCCTACAATGAGCAGTTCTTC. Its translation: CASSAGQSSSYNEQFF. The gene calls are TRBV5-5 and TRBJ2-1; tentative D call: TRBD1 (6 bases). The V end was cut by 4 bases, the J end by 0 bases, with 14 bases between. The germline CDR1 and CDR2 sequences are SGHKS and YYEKEE (reference sequence). The CDR3 runs 16 residues.

This clonotype was seen only a few times. The chain has TRBV12-3 or TRBV12-4 and TRBJ1-1; D is unresolved. Trimming stripped 4 bases from V and 5 bases from J, with 17 bases between. CDR3 length: 15 residues. The CDR3 DNA follows: TGTGCCAGCAGTTACAGTCCTCCGGGAGAGACTGAAGCTTTCTTT. Protein product: CASSYSPPGETEAFF.

The V and J genes are TRBV6-5 and TRBJ1-4; no clear D. Per the germline V gene, CDR1 is MNHEY and CDR2 is SVGAGI. Trimming took off 6 bases at V and 5 bases at J, with 13 bases between the two ends. This CDR3 region has 14 residues. The CDR3: CASSSRRWNEKLFF. The CDR3 nucleotides are TGTGCCAGCAGCTCTAGGAGATGGAATGAAAAACTGTTTTTT.

The chain has TRBV13 and TRBJ2-3; the match to TRBD2 covers 14 bases. This CDR3 has 16 residues. Germline CDR1 PRHDT, CDR2 FYEKMQ (reference sequence). Germline trimming cut 8 bases from V and 3 bases from J; bases unmatched to any gene: 7. CDR3 amino acids: CASPGLAGVMTDTQYF. The CDR3 DNA reads as TGTGCCAGCCCGGGACTAGCGGGGGTGATGACAGATACGCAGTATTTT.

This clonotype appeared a few times. The chain joins TRBV11-1 to TRBJ2-3; TRBD1 matches at 8 bases. This CDR3 region has 16 residues. V shed 1 base, J shed 5 bases, and the junction held 8 bases outside the gene matches. Germline CDR1 and CDR2: SGHAT and FQDESV (reference sequence). The CDR3 protein is CASSLVGQGAEDTQYF. In DNA form, the CDR3 reads TGTGCCAGCAGCTTAGTAGGGCAGGGGGCCGAAGATACGCAGTATTTT.

As concerns this clonotype: A read error may account for a junction end that differs from germline. CDR3 sequence: CARSQGTSGPQETQFF. The CDR3 DNA is TGTGCCCGCAGCCAAGGAACTAGCGGGCCCCAAGAGACCCAGTTCTTC. The chain recombines TRBV3-1 with TRBJ2-5; 9 bases agree with TRBD2. The J call may be mistaken, given a closer DNA end match to TRBJ2-1. There are 16 residues in the CDR3. Germline CDR1 LGHDT, CDR2 YNNKEL (reference sequence).

The sample holds a few counts of this clonotype. The J gene is TRBJ2-3, the V gene TRBV12-3 or TRBV12-4; 9 bases fit TRBD1. J was trimmed by 6 bases and V by 6 bases; bases with no gene match: 10. The CDR3 loop spans 15 amino acids. This chain's CDR3 is CASSKERQGVDTQYF. The CDR3 DNA is TGTGCCAGCAGCAAAGAAAGACAGGGGGTGGATACGCAGTATTTT.

The rearrangement uses TRBV7-9 and TRBJ2-1; a possible D gene is TRBD2 (6 bases). V was clipped by 7 bases and J by 10 bases, with 14 bases between them. The CDR3 has 12 residues. CDR1 is SEHNR and CDR2 is FQNEAQ in the germline V gene (reference sequence). DNA for the CDR3: TGTGCCAGCACCTATGGGGGGAAGGAGCAGTTCTTC. It yields the protein CASTYGGKEQFF.

V and J are TRBV6-2 or TRBV6-3 and TRBJ1-2; D may be TRBD1 (6 bases). From germline, CDR1 is MNHEY and CDR2 SVGEGT. CDR3 size: 13 residues. With 10 bases removed from V and 4 bases from J, the gap between germline ends came to 16 bases. The CDR3 region has the DNA TGTGCCACCTCCCGGGACACCTTCTATGGCTACACCTTC. This sequence encodes CATSRDTFYGYTF.

This clonotype turned up a few times. At one end the junction does not follow the germline gene, possibly because of a read error. The V call is TRBV29-1, the J call TRBJ2-7; D ambiguous. Germline loops: CDR1 SQVTM, CDR2 ANQGSEA. This CDR3 region has 12 residues. CDR3 in amino acids: CSVQDGWVEQYF. The CDR3 DNA reads as TGCAGCGTTCAAGACGGCTGGGTCGAGCAGTACTTC.

The chain carries TRBV12-3 or TRBV12-4 and TRBJ2-1; D may be TRBD2 (6 bases). V was cut by 10 bases and J by 8 bases, with 24 bases left in between. The CDR3 loop spans 15 amino acids. The CDR3 spells CANRRNAGFIDEQFF. CDR3 coding DNA: TGTGCCAACAGGAGGAATGCGGGGTTTATAGATGAGCAGTTCTTC.

V usage is TRBV7-8 and J usage is TRBJ1-5; TRBD1 matches at 7 bases. Per the germline V gene, CDR1 is SGHVS and CDR2 is FQNEAQ. The CDR3 totals 15 residues. V was pared by 5 bases and J by 5 bases, with 9 bases of the junction left unmatched. The CDR3, as DNA: TGTGCCAGCAGCCCGCAGTTACAGGGGTATCAGCCCCAGCATTTT. Protein sequence: CASSPQLQGYQPQHF.